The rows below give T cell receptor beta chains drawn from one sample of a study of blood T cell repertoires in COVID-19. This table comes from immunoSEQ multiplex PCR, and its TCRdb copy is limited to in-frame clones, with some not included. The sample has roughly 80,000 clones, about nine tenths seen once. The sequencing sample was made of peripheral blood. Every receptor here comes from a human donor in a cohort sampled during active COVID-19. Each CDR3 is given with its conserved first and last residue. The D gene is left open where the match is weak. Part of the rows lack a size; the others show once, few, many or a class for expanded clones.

CDR3: CASSLRLARIYEQYF
DNA: TGTGCCAGCAGCTTACGACTAGCGAGAATCTACGAGCAGTACTTC
V: TRBV7-8
J: TRBJ2-7
D: TRBD2
size: NA

CDR3: CASSIGAGQSFF
DNA: TGTGCCAGTAGTATAGGGGCAGGGCAATCTTTCTTT
V: TRBV19
J: TRBJ1-1
D: NA
size: once

CDR3: CASSRETRGRTDTQYF
DNA: TGTGCCAGCAGCCGCGAAACTCGAGGGAGGACCGATACGCAGTATTTT
V: TRBV7-9
J: TRBJ2-3
D: NA
size: NA

CDR3: CASSLDRGTEAFF
DNA: TGTGCCAGTAGTCTGGACAGGGGCACTGAAGCTTTCTTT
V: TRBV19
J: TRBJ1-1
D: TRBD1
size: NA

CDR3: CASSYIFGDGETDTQYF
DNA: TGTGCCAGCAGTTACATCTTCGGAGACGGAGAGACAGATACGCAGTATTTT
V: TRBV28
J: TRBJ2-3
D: NA
size: once

CDR3: CASSLAVAGESYEQYF
DNA: TGCGCCAGCAGCTTGGCCGTCGCGGGGGAGTCCTACGAGCAGTACTTC
V: TRBV5-1
J: TRBJ2-7
D: TRBD2
size: NA

CDR3: CASSIGSRRITNYGYTF
DNA: TGTGCCAGTAGTATAGGGTCTCGGAGGATAACTAACTATGGCTACACCTTC
V: TRBV19
J: TRBJ1-2
D: NA
size: NA

CDR3: CASSEGSSPLHF
DNA: TGCGCCAGCAGCGAGGGCTCGTCACCCCTCCACTTT
V: TRBV5-1
J: TRBJ1-6
D: NA
size: NA

CDR3: CASSLIRDYKNIQYF
DNA: TGTGCCAGCAGCTTGATCCGGGATTACAAAAACATTCAGTACTTC
V: TRBV11-2
J: TRBJ2-4
D: NA
size: NA

CDR3: CARDRGGVHTEAFF
DNA: TGTGCCAGGGACAGGGGAGGGGTCCACACTGAAGCTTTCTTT
V: TRBV2
J: TRBJ1-1
D: TRBD1
size: NA

CDR3: CASSLAGGRFYTF
DNA: TGTGCCAGCAGCTTAGCAGGGGGCCGTTTCTACACCTTC
V: TRBV7-9
J: TRBJ1-2
D: TRBD1
size: few

CDR3: CASSLSGYEQYF
DNA: TGTGCCAGCAGCTTGTCGGGCTACGAGCAGTACTTC
V: TRBV11-3
J: TRBJ2-7
D: NA
size: NA

CDR3: CASSQDSRGRYNEQFF
DNA: TGTGCCAGCAGCCAAGATTCCAGGGGGCGTTACAATGAGCAGTTCTTC
V: TRBV3-1/TRBV3-2
J: TRBJ2-1
D: TRBD1
size: NA

CDR3: CASSPLAGGNTGELFF
DNA: TGCGCCAGCAGCCCCCTAGCGGGGGGGAACACCGGGGAGCTGTTTTTT
V: TRBV5-1
J: TRBJ2-2
D: TRBD2
size: NA

CDR3: CASSPGLDDTQYF
DNA: TGTGCCAGCAGCCCGGGACTAGATGATACGCAGTATTTT
V: TRBV13
J: TRBJ2-3
D: TRBD2
size: NA

CDR3: CATSRLRDGEPNNEQFF
DNA: TGTGCCACCAGCAGACTAAGAGACGGAGAGCCGAACAATGAGCAGTTCTTC
V: TRBV15
J: TRBJ2-1
D: NA
size: NA

CDR3: CASSEGQYQPQHF
DNA: TGTGCCAGCAGTGAGGGACAGTATCAGCCCCAGCATTTT
V: TRBV27
J: TRBJ1-5
D: TRBD1
size: NA

CDR3: CASRGEGLRISGELFF
DNA: TGTGCCAGCAGGGGGGAGGGCCTTCGAATAAGCGGGGAGCTGTTTTTT
V: TRBV2
J: TRBJ2-2
D: TRBD2
size: NA

CDR3: CASSLGSSGYEQYF
DNA: TGTGCCAGCAGCTTAGGATCTAGCGGATACGAGCAGTACTTC
V: TRBV7-9
J: TRBJ2-7
D: TRBD2
size: NA

CDR3: CASSLARRGYTF
DNA: TGTGCCAGCAGCCTGGCCCGTCGTGGCTACACCTTC
V: TRBV12-3/TRBV12-4
J: TRBJ1-2
D: NA
size: NA

CDR3: CASSFMGAGTEAFF
DNA: TGTGCCAGCAGTTTTATGGGGGCGGGCACTGAAGCTTTCTTT
V: TRBV27
J: TRBJ1-1
D: NA
size: NA

CDR3: CASSLPLAGGPDEQFF
DNA: TGTGCCAGCAGCCTCCCACTAGCGGGAGGGCCCGATGAGCAGTTCTTC
V: TRBV3-1/TRBV3-2
J: TRBJ2-1
D: TRBD2
size: NA

CDR3: CSASRGTGDEKLFF
DNA: TGCAGTGCTAGTCGTGGGACAGGGGATGAAAAACTGTTTTTT
V: TRBV20-1
J: TRBJ1-4
D: TRBD1
size: NA

CDR3: CASSPMNYGVYGYTF
DNA: TGTGCCAGCAGCCCAATGAATTACGGGGTCTATGGCTACACCTTC
V: TRBV11-2
J: TRBJ1-2
D: NA
size: NA

CDR3: CASSPHPDSNYGYTF
DNA: TGTGCCAGCTCACCACATCCAGACTCTAACTATGGCTACACCTTC
V: TRBV18
J: TRBJ1-2
D: NA
size: NA

CDR3: CASRGTKPNQPQHF
DNA: TGTGCCAGCAGGGGGACAAAGCCAAATCAGCCCCAGCATTTT
V: TRBV2
J: TRBJ1-5
D: NA
size: NA

CDR3: CASSDPTTSGSWTSTDTQYF
DNA: TGCGCCAGCAGTGACCCGACGACTAGCGGGAGCTGGACTAGCACAGATACGCAGTATTTT
V: TRBV10-2
J: TRBJ2-3
D: TRBD2
size: NA

CDR3: CSVTGTGGSYEQYF
DNA: TGCAGCGTTACAGGGACAGGGGGCTCCTACGAGCAGTACTTC
V: TRBV29-1
J: TRBJ2-7
D: TRBD1
size: NA

CDR3: CASSPRRPSYEQYF
DNA: TGTGCCAGCAGCCCGAGGCGACCTTCCTACGAGCAGTACTTC
V: TRBV7-2
J: TRBJ2-7
D: NA
size: NA

CDR3: CASSLRSWDRGGEQYF
DNA: TGCGCCAGCAGCTTAAGGTCTTGGGACAGGGGAGGCGAGCAGTACTTC
V: TRBV5-1
J: TRBJ2-7
D: TRBD1
size: NA

CDR3: CASSWTGVNEKLFF
DNA: TGTGCCAGCAGTTGGACAGGGGTAAATGAAAAACTGTTTTTT
V: TRBV6-5
J: TRBJ1-4
D: TRBD1
size: NA

CDR3: CASSPNTETQYF
DNA: TGTGCCAGCAGCCCCAACACGGAGACCCAGTACTTC
V: TRBV25-1
J: TRBJ2-5
D: NA
size: NA

CDR3: CASKPSSGGRAHTGELFF
DNA: TGTGCCAGCAAACCTTCCTCCGGCGGGAGGGCCCACACCGGGGAGCTGTTTTTT
V: TRBV27
J: TRBJ2-2
D: TRBD2
size: NA

CDR3: CASSYSQRGGNTQYF
DNA: TGTGCCAGCAGTTACTCTCAGCGGGGGGGAAATACGCAGTATTTT
V: TRBV6-5
J: TRBJ2-3
D: TRBD2
size: once

CDR3: CAWSVEGKGNQPQHF
DNA: TGTGCCTGGAGTGTGGAGGGGAAGGGCAATCAGCCCCAGCATTTT
V: TRBV30
J: TRBJ1-5
D: NA
size: once

CDR3: CASSLFLTQNTGELFF
DNA: TGCGCCAGCAGCCTGTTTTTAACTCAGAACACCGGGGAGCTGTTTTTT
V: TRBV5-1
J: TRBJ2-2
D: NA
size: NA

CDR3: CASSHGGGVNQPQHF
DNA: TGTGCCAGCAGTCACGGTGGAGGGGTCAATCAGCCCCAGCATTTT
V: TRBV28
J: TRBJ1-5
D: NA
size: NA

CDR3: CASRRNQGLSGYEQYF
DNA: TGTGCCAGCAGACGAAATCAGGGGCTATCAGGCTACGAGCAGTACTTC
V: TRBV28
J: TRBJ2-7
D: NA
size: NA

CDR3: CASSRTPYTQETQYF
DNA: TGTGCCAGTAGTAGGACTCCCTATACTCAAGAGACCCAGTACTTC
V: TRBV19
J: TRBJ2-5
D: NA
size: NA

CDR3: CASSYRGGTDTQYF
DNA: TGTGCCAGCAGTTACCGGGGGGGCACAGATACGCAGTATTTT
V: TRBV6-5
J: TRBJ2-3
D: TRBD2
size: NA

CDR3: CASSQAPQDRVTGELFF
DNA: TGCGCCAGCAGCCAGGCCCCCCAGGACAGGGTCACCGGGGAGCTGTTTTTT
V: TRBV4-1
J: TRBJ2-2
D: TRBD1
size: NA

CDR3: CASSFSGNTIYF
DNA: TGTGCCAGCAGTTTTAGTGGAAACACCATATATTTT
V: TRBV12-3/TRBV12-4
J: TRBJ1-3
D: NA
size: NA

CDR3: CASSLGSGTTYEQYF
DNA: TGTGCCAGCAGCCTAGGTAGCGGGACCACCTACGAGCAGTACTTC
V: TRBV7-6
J: TRBJ2-7
D: TRBD2
size: NA

CDR3: CASSEGGLNTGELFF
DNA: TGTGCCAGCAGCGAAGGGGGCCTGAACACCGGGGAGCTGTTTTTT
V: TRBV7-2
J: TRBJ2-2
D: TRBD1
size: NA

CDR3: CASSPGVDRELLNYEQYF
DNA: TGCGCCAGCAGCCCGGGGGTCGACCGAGAACTCTTAAACTACGAGCAGTACTTC
V: TRBV4-1
J: TRBJ2-7
D: NA
size: NA

CDR3: CASSPTGVGYEQYF
DNA: TGCGCCAGCAGCCCGACAGGGGTTGGCTACGAGCAGTACTTC
V: TRBV5-1
J: TRBJ2-7
D: TRBD1
size: NA

CDR3: CASSSAGLQNTEAFF
DNA: TGTGCCAGCAGCTCGGCGGGACTGCAGAACACTGAAGCTTTCTTT
V: TRBV11-2
J: TRBJ1-1
D: NA
size: NA

CDR3: CASSLTSGGQGDTQYF
DNA: TGTGCCAGCAGCTTGACTAGCGGGGGGCAGGGAGATACGCAGTATTTT
V: TRBV7-8
J: TRBJ2-3
D: TRBD2
size: NA

CDR3: CASSQGVQDSPLHF
DNA: TGTGCCAGCAGCCAAGGGGTGCAGGATTCACCCCTCCACTTT
V: TRBV3-1/TRBV3-2
J: TRBJ1-6
D: NA
size: once

CDR3: CASSQYAMGLAGSPRYQETQYF
DNA: TGCGCCAGCAGCCAATACGCCATGGGACTAGCGGGGTCCCCACGGTACCAAGAGACCCAGTACTTC
V: TRBV4-1
J: TRBJ2-5
D: TRBD2
size: once

CDR3: CASSYDRYNEQFF
DNA: TGTGCCAGCAGTTACGATAGATACAATGAGCAGTTCTTC
V: TRBV6-5
J: TRBJ2-1
D: NA
size: NA

CDR3: CASSGTGESTEAFF
DNA: TGTGCCAGCAGCGGAACCGGGGAGAGCACTGAAGCTTTCTTT
V: TRBV7-9
J: TRBJ1-1
D: NA
size: few

CDR3: CASSNIGGGVPYF
DNA: TGTGCCAGCTCAAACATCGGTGGGGGGGTTCCTTACTTC
V: TRBV18
J: TRBJ2-7
D: TRBD2
size: NA

CDR3: CASSYDGARDQETQYF
DNA: TGCGCCAGCAGCTATGATGGGGCCCGGGACCAAGAGACCCAGTACTTC
V: TRBV10-2
J: TRBJ2-5
D: NA
size: NA

CDR3: CATDDRLGTGELFF
DNA: TGTGCCACCGATGACAGGTTAGGCACCGGGGAGCTGTTTTTT
V: TRBV24-1
J: TRBJ2-2
D: NA
size: NA

CDR3: CASSQVTVNEKLFF
DNA: TGTGCCAGCAGCCAAGTAACGGTCAATGAAAAACTGTTTTTT
V: TRBV14
J: TRBJ1-4
D: NA
size: NA

CDR3: CSASGTGGYGYTF
DNA: TGCAGTGCTAGTGGGACAGGGGGCTATGGCTACACCTTC
V: TRBV20-1
J: TRBJ1-2
D: TRBD1
size: NA

CDR3: CASSLQREVTDTQYF
DNA: TGTGCCAGCAGCTTACAACGGGAGGTCACAGATACGCAGTATTTT
V: TRBV7-9
J: TRBJ2-3
D: TRBD2
size: NA